This T cell receptor (beta chain) was obtained from a study of OX40 agonist ivuxolimab in advanced cancers. Study-level background: Eligibility admitted prior anti-PD-1, anti-PD-L1 or anti-CTLA-4 therapy; 40% had some.

Profiled with immunoSEQ multiplex PCR; TCRdb holds only in-frame clones, not every one. The sample lists roughly 86,000 clones; around 90% were seen once. This clone was counted a single time. The germline V gene has CDR1 GTSNPN and CDR2 SVGIG (reference sequence). V was shortened by 4 bases and J by 0 bases, with 19 bases between the two germline ends. This CDR3 is built from 17 residues. Specimen: CD4+ or CD8+ T cells sorted from blood, collected in a trial of the OX40 agonist ivuxolimab. The TCR comes from an adult with an advanced solid tumor such as melanoma, head and neck, liver or kidney cancer. The J gene is TRBJ2-1, the V gene TRBV30; D ambiguous. The CDR3 loop is CAWTILPPGSSYNEQFF. CDR3 sequence (DNA): TGTGCCTGGACCATTCTTCCCCCGGGCAGCTCCTACAATGAGCAGTTCTTC.